Listed below are T cell receptor beta chains from one sample, sequenced in a study of T cells in Graves' hyperthyroidism and ophthalmopathy. TCRdb independently ran MiXCR on the multiplex PCR reads; one entry per CDR3 protein. The sample yields about 320,000 distinct CDR3 sequences, around a sixth seen once. Sample: blood. These receptors all stem from a man aged 25 to 40 with Graves' hyperthyroidism. CDR3s include the opening cysteine and the closing phenylalanine or tryptophan. The D gene is left open where the match is weak. For some rows the clone size is stated as once, few or many, or as a class when expanded; others skip it.

size: many
V: TRBV28
D: TRBD1
J: TRBJ1-5
CDR3: CASTSDRFQPQHF
DNA: TGTGCCAGCACGTCGGACAGGTTTCAGCCCCAGCATTTT

size: -
V: TRBV19
D: TRBD2
J: TRBJ2-5
CDR3: CASSIDRGGREETQYF
DNA: TGTGCCAGTAGTATAGATCGCGGGGGACGAGAGGAGACCCAGTACTTC

size: many
V: TRBV4-1
D: -
J: TRBJ1-1
CDR3: CASSHGGNTEAFF
DNA: TGCGCCAGCAGCCATGGAGGGAACACTGAAGCTTTCTTT

size: -
V: TRBV10-3
D: -
J: TRBJ1-6
CDR3: CAISQGVESPLHF
DNA: TGTGCCATCAGTCAGGGTGTGGAATCACCCCTCCACTTT

size: many
V: TRBV5-1
D: -
J: TRBJ2-3
CDR3: CASRLGADTQYF
DNA: TGCGCCAGCAGACTGGGGGCGGATACGCAGTATTTT

size: -
V: TRBV12-3/TRBV12-4
D: TRBD2
J: TRBJ2-3
CDR3: CASTQRSGGPSYTQYF
DNA: TGTGCCAGCACCCAGAGGTCGGGAGGGCCATCATATACGCAGTATTTT

size: -
V: TRBV27
D: TRBD1
J: TRBJ2-1
CDR3: CASSGTGTDFSSSYNEQFF
DNA: TGTGCCAGCAGTGGAACCGGGACAGACTTTTCCAGCTCCTACAATGAGCAGTTCTTC

size: -
V: TRBV5-1
D: -
J: TRBJ2-2
CDR3: CASSPGGGSYTGELFF
DNA: TGCGCCAGCAGCCCAGGGGGGGGAAGTTACACCGGGGAGCTGTTTTTT

size: many
V: TRBV27
D: TRBD1
J: TRBJ2-7
CDR3: CASRLIRGLTYEQYF
DNA: TGTGCCAGCAGGTTAATCAGGGGGCTCACCTACGAGCAGTACTTC

size: many
V: TRBV6-1
D: TRBD1
J: TRBJ2-7
CDR3: CASGYRDRGLEQYF
DNA: TGTGCCAGCGGATATCGGGACAGGGGACTAGAGCAGTACTTC

size: -
V: TRBV30
D: -
J: TRBJ1-1
CDR3: CAWFGGGNTEAFF
DNA: TGTGCCTGGTTTGGGGGCGGTAACACTGAAGCTTTCTTT

size: -
V: TRBV2
D: -
J: TRBJ2-3
CDR3: CASKQSTDTQYF
DNA: TGTGCCAGCAAGCAGAGCACAGATACGCAGTATTTT

size: many
V: TRBV5-8
D: TRBD2
J: TRBJ2-1
CDR3: CASRQGLAGVYNEQFF
DNA: TGTGCCAGCAGACAGGGACTAGCGGGAGTTTACAATGAGCAGTTCTTC

size: many
V: TRBV28
D: -
J: TRBJ2-7
CDR3: CASSFGSYEQYF
DNA: TGTGCCAGCAGTTTCGGCTCCTACGAGCAGTACTTC

size: many
V: TRBV30
D: -
J: TRBJ2-3
CDR3: CAWSVTADTQYF
DNA: TGTGCCTGGAGTGTCACAGCGGATACGCAGTATTTT

size: many
V: TRBV29-1
D: TRBD1
J: TRBJ1-5
CDR3: CSVEVGSGTGNQPQHF
DNA: TGCAGCGTTGAAGTTGGCTCTGGGACAGGAAATCAGCCCCAGCATTTT